The rows below give T cell receptor beta chains drawn from one sample of a study of identical twins. TCRdb itself ran the 5' RACE reads through MiXCR, one entry per CDR3 protein. The table lists around 340,000 distinct CDR3 sequences, 9% to 15% of them singletons. These data are also associated with another study on yellow fever vaccine responses in identical twins.

Sequencing input: CD8+ T cells sorted from blood. These receptors were collected from a woman younger than 35 in good health. CDR3s include the opening cysteine and the closing phenylalanine or tryptophan. The order of the fields is D gene, clone size, J gene, V gene, CDR3 protein, CDR3 DNA. The D gene is left open where the match is weak. Clone size appears in some rows only: once, few, many, or a class for an expanded clone.

-	-	TRBJ2-7	TRBV7-9	CASSLETRLETYEQYF	TGTGCCAGCAGCTTAGAGACGCGACTTGAAACCTACGAGCAGTACTTC
-	few	TRBJ2-3	TRBV12-3/TRBV12-4	CASSLMGVGTDTQYF	TGTGCCAGCAGTTTAATGGGAGTTGGCACAGATACGCAGTATTTT
-	-	TRBJ1-2	TRBV5-1	CASSEGIANYGYTF	TGCGCCAGCAGCGAGGGAATAGCTAACTATGGCTACACCTTC
TRBD2	few	TRBJ2-2	TRBV9	CASSAAGTRTGELFF	TGTGCCAGCAGCGCCGCCGGGACTAGAACCGGGGAGCTGTTTTTT
-	few	TRBJ2-3	TRBV27	CASSPYIPDPTDTQYF	TGTGCCAGCAGTCCCTATATCCCGGACCCTACAGATACGCAGTATTTT
-	few	TRBJ2-1	TRBV3-1	CASSQDQGPTYNEQFF	TGTGCCAGCAGCCAAGATCAGGGCCCAACCTACAATGAGCAGTTCTTC
-	few	TRBJ1-5	TRBV20-1	CSARDARRHRPNQPQHF	TGCAGTGCTAGAGACGCGAGGAGGCACAGGCCCAATCAGCCCCAGCATTTT
TRBD2	many	TRBJ2-1	TRBV29-1	CSGSGVKPYNEQFF	TGCAGTGGTAGCGGGGTAAAGCCCTACAATGAGCAGTTCTTC
-	many	TRBJ2-3	TRBV5-1	CASSLGQSSTDTQYF	TGCGCCAGCAGCCTAGGACAGAGTAGCACAGATACGCAGTATTTT
-	many	TRBJ2-2	TRBV10-3	CAISEGTIGTGELFF	TGTGCCATCAGTGAAGGGACAATAGGGACCGGGGAGCTGTTTTTT
-	-	TRBJ2-7	TRBV13	CASSFEGTSSYEQYF	TGTGCCAGCAGCTTCGAGGGAACCAGCTCCTACGAGCAGTACTTC
-	many	TRBJ2-5	TRBV28	CASNSLRDSQETQYF	TGTGCCAGCAACTCCCTCCGGGACTCGCAAGAGACCCAGTACTTC
-	few	TRBJ2-2	TRBV12-3/TRBV12-4	CASSLGRAPITGELFF	TGTGCCAGCAGTTTAGGTAGAGCACCTATCACCGGGGAGCTGTTTTTT
TRBD1	few	TRBJ2-1	TRBV3-1	CASSPPGQRGGNEQFF	TGTGCCAGCAGCCCCCCGGGACAGCGTGGAGGCAATGAGCAGTTCTTC
-	few	TRBJ2-3	TRBV9	CASSPEGMTDTQYF	TGTGCCAGCAGCCCGGAAGGGATGACAGATACGCAGTATTTT
TRBD1	many	TRBJ2-4	TRBV5-6	CASSLNVGRGQENIQYF	TGTGCCAGCAGCCTCAACGTCGGCAGGGGGCAGGAAAACATTCAGTACTTC